The 24 T cell receptor beta chains below come from one sample, sequenced in a study of OX40 agonist ivuxolimab in advanced cancers. TCRdb's copy holds only in-frame clones and misses some; the assay was immunoSEQ multiplex PCR. The sample lists tens of thousands of clones; about 91% were seen once. Sample: CD4+ or CD8+ T cells sorted from blood, taken in a trial of the OX40 agonist ivuxolimab. These receptors originate from an adult with an advanced solid tumor such as melanoma, head and neck, liver or kidney cancer.

The chain combines TRBV6-4 with TRBJ2-2, with D unclear. The CDR3 is 12 amino acids. CDR1 is MRHNA and CDR2 is SNTAGT in the germline V gene. V was pared by 2 bases and J by 2 bases, with 0 bases between. CDR3 DNA: TGTGCCAGCAGTGACAACACCGGGGAGCTGTTTTTT. Residues: CASSDNTGELFF.

The chain uses TRBV27 and TRBJ1-1; possibly TRBD1 for D (5 bases). The germline gives CDR1 MNHEY, CDR2 SMNVEV (reference sequence). The CDR3 totals 14 residues. Trimming cost V 8 bases and J 3 bases, with 16 bases left between them. CDR3 residues: CASARGFGDTEAFF. For the CDR3, the DNA is TGTGCCAGCGCGAGGGGTTTTGGGGACACTGAAGCTTTCTTT.

The V call is TRBV7-4, the J call TRBJ2-7; 12 nucleotides agree with TRBD2. CDR3 size: 18 residues. V trimming: 5 bases; J trimming: 0 bases; junction bases outside the gene matches: 11. The germline gives CDR1 SGHVT, CDR2 SQSDAQ. As DNA, the CDR3 is TGTGCCAGCAGCCCGCGACTAGCGGGAGCGTTCTTCTCCTACGAGCAGTACTTC. Translation: CASSPRLAGAFFSYEQYF.

The chain uses TRBV28 and TRBJ2-7; D uncertain. From germline, CDR1 is MDHEN and CDR2 SYDVKM. V was clipped by 6 bases and J by 1 base, with 4 bases between them. The CDR3 extends over 11 amino acids. CDR3 in DNA: TGTGCCAGCAGCTATTCCTACGAGCAGTACTTC. It codes for CASSYSYEQYF.

The rearrangement uses TRBV5-1 and TRBJ2-1; 7 nucleotides align to TRBD1. This CDR3 has 16 amino acids. After removal of 4 bases from V and 0 bases from J, the junction contained 7 bases not matched to a gene. The germline V gene has CDR1 SGHRS and CDR2 YFSETQ. In DNA form, the CDR3 reads TGCGCCAGCAGCGCCACGGCAGGGGGCTCCTACAATGAGCAGTTCTTC. Its protein is CASSATAGGSYNEQFF.

This chain joins TRBV7-2 and TRBJ2-1, with D possibly being TRBD1 or TRBD2 (7 bases each). Germline V CDR1 and CDR2: SGHTA, FQGNSA. CDR3 length: 15 residues. V was pared by 5 bases and J by 2 bases, with 13 bases between. The CDR3 nucleotides read TGTGCCAGCAGCCCCCCAGGGGGGGCCTACAATGAGCAGTTCTTC. It specifies CASSPPGGAYNEQFF. The whole variable domain, remainder taken from reference TRBV7-2 and TRBJ2-1, is GAGVSQSPSNKVTEKGKDVELRCDPISGHTALYWYRQSLGQGLEFLIYFQGNSAPDKSGLPSDRFSAERTGGSVSTLTIQRTQQEDSAVYLCASSPPGGAYNEQFFGPGTRLTVL.

The chain recombines TRBV27 with TRBJ2-7, with 10 bases fitting TRBD2. This CDR3 is 14 amino acids long. V shed 4 bases and J 2 bases; nucleotides not matched to a gene: 2. Germline lookup yields CDR1 MNHEY and CDR2 SMNVEV (reference sequence). The DNA of the CDR3 is TGTGCCAGCAGTTCACTAGCGGGAACCTACGAGCAGTACTTC. Protein: CASSSLAGTYEQYF.

The V call is TRBV27, the J call TRBJ2-3, with D uncertain. The V gene lost 5 bases and the J gene lost 5 bases, with 14 bases spanning the gap. CDR1 and CDR2 from the germline V gene are MNHEY and SMNVEV (reference sequence). The CDR3 is 14 residues long. For the CDR3, the DNA is TGTGCCAGCAGTACACTACCAAGATTAGATACGCAGTATTTT. This encodes CASSTLPRLDTQYF.

The rearrangement joins TRBV30 to TRBJ2-2; 7 nucleotides align to TRBD2. V lost 3 bases to trimming and J lost 3 bases; unmatched junction nucleotides: 10. Germline CDR1 GTSNPN, CDR2 SVGIG (reference sequence). The CDR3 is 16 residues long. This CDR3 is CAWRLPAGLYTGELFF. The CDR3 DNA reads as TGTGCCTGGAGGCTCCCAGCGGGACTATACACCGGGGAGCTGTTTTTT.

This clone is a singleton in its sample. The rearrangement links TRBV5-1 to TRBJ2-7; D ambiguous. Germline V gene data show CDR1 as SGHRS and CDR2 as YFSETQ. The CDR3 has 14 residues. The V end lost 4 bases, the J end lost 5 bases, and 16 bases lay between the germline ends. The CDR3 loop is CASSGVGSLNEQYF. In DNA form, the CDR3 reads TGCGCCAGCAGCGGTGTTGGTAGCCTGAACGAGCAGTACTTC. The full variable domain, in which reference TRBV5-1 and TRBJ2-7 provide the parts outside the CDR3, is KAGVTQTPRYLIKTRGQQVTLSCSPISGHRSVSWYQQTPGQGLQFLFEYFSETQRNKGNFPGRFSGRQFSNSRSEMNVSTLELGDSALYLCASSGVGSLNEQYFGPGTRLTVT.

The chain uses TRBV11-2 and TRBJ2-3; unclear D gene. The germline CDR1 and CDR2 sequences are SGHAT and FQNNGV. Trimming removed 1 base at V and 0 bases at J, with 8 bases between. The CDR3 consists of 15 residues. The DNA for the CDR3 is TGTGCCAGCAGCTTAGTGGCTAGTAGCACAGATACGCAGTATTTT. As protein: CASSLVASSTDTQYF.

The chain is built from TRBV28 and TRBJ2-7; maybe TRBD2 (5 bases). Germline CDR1 reads MDHEN; CDR2 reads SYDVKM. The CDR3 is 14 amino acids. V was trimmed by 3 bases and J by 3 bases, leaving 12 bases between them. The CDR3 loop is CASSFGSYDYEQYF. Written as DNA, the CDR3 is TGTGCCAGCAGTTTTGGGAGCTATGACTACGAGCAGTACTTC.

This clone was picked up one time. V usage is TRBV4-2 and J usage is TRBJ2-5, with D possibly TRBD1 on 6 matching bases. The germline CDR1 and CDR2 sequences are LGHNA and YNFKEQ. Trimming took off 4 bases at V and 3 bases at J, with 21 bases between the two ends. The CDR3 sequence is 17 residues long. In DNA form, the CDR3 reads TGTGCCAGCAGCCCCCTCGGGTACAGGGCGGAGGAAGAGACCCAGTACTTC. Residues: CASSPLGYRAEEETQYF.

CDR3 in amino acids: CATVGEMNTEAFF. In nucleotides, the CDR3 is TGTGCCACCGTGGGAGAAATGAACACTGAAGCTTTCTTT. This chain connects TRBV7-9 to TRBJ1-1, with D hard to call. The CDR3 loop spans 13 amino acids. Germline V lookup: CDR1 SEHNR, CDR2 FQNEAQ (reference sequence). V lost 10 bases to trimming and J lost 0 bases, with 12 bases between them.

The chain uses TRBV7-9 and TRBJ1-1, with 7 bases identical to TRBD1. This CDR3 has 14 residues. The V and J ends lost 5 bases and 3 bases, in that order; junction bases with no gene match: 6. CDR1 and CDR2 from the germline V gene are SEHNR and FQNEAQ (reference sequence). CDR3 sequence reads: CASSQTGPYTEAFF. The CDR3 bases are TGTGCCAGCAGCCAGACAGGGCCTTACACTGAAGCTTTCTTT.

This clone has a single count. CDR3 amino acids: CASSLVPTMGAFF. Here the CDR3 DNA reads TGTGCCAGCAGCTTAGTACCAACCATGGGCGCTTTCTTT. V and J are TRBV7-9 and TRBJ1-1; D gene ambiguous. This CDR3 is 13 amino acids long. V shed 1 base and J shed 11 bases, with 14 bases lying between them. Per the germline V gene, CDR1 is SEHNR and CDR2 is FQNEAQ (reference sequence).

CDR3 amino acids: CASSSIGSGNTIYF. The CDR3 region has the DNA TGTGCCAGCAGCTCTATAGGGTCTGGAAACACCATATATTTT. This sequence joins TRBV7-9 and TRBJ1-3; no reliable D call. The CDR3 consists of 14 residues. V was cut by 4 bases and J by 1 base, with 8 bases left in between. Germline V gives CDR1 SEHNR, CDR2 FQNEAQ (reference sequence).

The V call is TRBV5-6, the J call TRBJ2-5, with 8 bases aligning to TRBD1. V lost 2 bases, J lost 1 base, and 7 bases stayed unmatched. The CDR3 covers 16 residues. The germline gives CDR1 SGHDT, CDR2 YYEEEE. CDR3 coding DNA: TGTGCCAGCAGCTTAGGGCCGACAGGGGCCCAAGAGACCCAGTACTTC. Translation: CASSLGPTGAQETQYF.

In its sample, this clone was seen a few times. V gene TRBV5-6 combines with J gene TRBJ1-3; no clear D. Trimming took off 0 bases at V and 5 bases at J, with 9 bases between the two ends. The CDR3 is 14 residues long. The germline gives CDR1 SGHDT, CDR2 YYEEEE. CDR3 nucleotides: TGTGCCAGCAGCTTGGGGGCCCTTCGAAACACCATATATTTT. This codes for CASSLGALRNTIYF.

The chain joins TRBV28 to TRBJ2-7; 12 bases are a match to TRBD1. The V gene's germline CDR1 is MDHEN and CDR2 SYDVKM. The CDR3 covers 16 residues. V lost 7 bases to trimming and J lost 3 bases; unmatched junction nucleotides: 10. The CDR3 sequence is CASNLQGTGGIYEQYF. Written as DNA, the CDR3 is TGTGCCAGCAATCTCCAAGGGACAGGGGGCATCTACGAGCAGTACTTC.

This chain links TRBV4-2 with TRBJ2-3; D gene uncertain. The length of the CDR3 is 14 residues. Germline V lookup: CDR1 LGHNA, CDR2 YNFKEQ. V was pared by 1 base and J by 5 bases, with 10 bases between. The CDR3 sequence is CASSQGVGIDTQYF. The CDR3 bases are TGTGCCAGCAGCCAAGGTGTGGGGATAGATACGCAGTATTTT.

The chain joins TRBV4-1 to TRBJ2-5, with D perhaps matching TRBD1 or TRBD2 (6 bases each). V lost 6 bases and J lost 3, with 11 bases in between. The CDR3 has 13 residues. CDR1 and CDR2 from the germline V gene are MGHRA and YSYEKL. The CDR3 coding sequence is TGCGCCAGCAGTAACAGGGAGGAAGAGACCCAGTACTTC. It is translated as CASSNREEETQYF.

This chain joins TRBV30 and TRBJ1-6; 7 bases line up with TRBD1. Looked up from germline, CDR1 is GTSNPN and CDR2 is SVGIG (reference sequence). The CDR3 is made up of 12 amino acids. After removal of 8 bases from V and 7 bases from J, the junction contained 5 bases not matched to a gene. This CDR3 reads CASDRENSPLHF. CDR3 bases: TGTGCCAGCGACAGGGAGAATTCACCCCTCCACTTT.

In this sample, this clone turned up once. The V and J genes are TRBV13 and TRBJ2-7; D is unresolved. This CDR3 comprises 15 residues. Germline CDR1 PRHDT, CDR2 FYEKMQ (reference sequence). V shed 4 bases and J shed 0 bases, with 13 bases lying between them. The CDR3 DNA sequence: TGTGCCAGCAGCTCCATTACGCGCGGCTCCTACGAGCAGTACTTC. Amino acids: CASSSITRGSYEQYF.